This T cell receptor beta chain was obtained from a study of memory CD4+ T cells and cytomegalovirus serostatus. Study information: Donors were healthy Belgian adults, 10 or so CMV seropositive and 24 seronegative.

Trimming removed 2 bases at V and 1 base at J, with 7 bases between. CDR1 is SGHRS, CDR2 YFSETQ, per germline. The CDR3 runs to 13 residues. Single viable CD3+CD4+CD8-CD45RO+ cells were sorted as the memory CD4+ T cells. CMV serostatus came from serum IgG against pp150, pp28, p38, p52. CD4+ T cells were isolated by positive magnetic selection. Sequencing used immunoSEQ multiplex PCR; TCRdb keeps in-frame clones, though not all of them. Of 45,000 to 60,000 clones detected, 60% to 80% appear once; the ten largest clones hold roughly 0.61%. Source material: memory CD4+ T cells from blood. The TCR originated in an adult in good health and CMV-seronegative. The V gene is TRBV5-1, the J gene TRBJ2-7, with D possibly matching TRBD1 (5 bases). The CDR3 loop reads CASSLQVSYEQYF. DNA for the CDR3: TGCGCCAGCAGCTTACAGGTTTCCTACGAGCAGTACTTC.